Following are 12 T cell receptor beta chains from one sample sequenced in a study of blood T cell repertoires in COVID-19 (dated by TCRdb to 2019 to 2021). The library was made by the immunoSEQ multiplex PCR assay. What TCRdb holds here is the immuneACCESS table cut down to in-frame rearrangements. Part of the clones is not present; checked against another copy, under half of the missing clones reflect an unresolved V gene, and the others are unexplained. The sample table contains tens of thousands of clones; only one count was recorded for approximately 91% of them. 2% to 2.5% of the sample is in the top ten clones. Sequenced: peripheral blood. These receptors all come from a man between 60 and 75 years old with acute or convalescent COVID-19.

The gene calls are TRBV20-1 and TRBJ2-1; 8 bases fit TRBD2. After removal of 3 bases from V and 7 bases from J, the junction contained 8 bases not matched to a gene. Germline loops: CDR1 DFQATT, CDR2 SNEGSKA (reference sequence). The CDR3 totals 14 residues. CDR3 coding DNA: TGCAGTGCTAGTCGCGCGGGAGGCCCTAATGAGCAGTTCTTC. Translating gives CSASRAGGPNEQFF.

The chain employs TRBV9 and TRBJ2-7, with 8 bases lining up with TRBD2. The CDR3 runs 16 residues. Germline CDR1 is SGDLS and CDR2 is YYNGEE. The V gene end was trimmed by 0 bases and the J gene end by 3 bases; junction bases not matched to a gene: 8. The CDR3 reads CASSVDQSGGYYEQYF. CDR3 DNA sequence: TGTGCCAGCAGCGTAGATCAAAGCGGGGGTTACTACGAGCAGTACTTC.

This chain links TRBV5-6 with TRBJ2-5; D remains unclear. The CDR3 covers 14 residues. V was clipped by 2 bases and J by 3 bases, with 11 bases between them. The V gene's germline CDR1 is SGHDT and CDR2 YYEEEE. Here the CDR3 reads CASSLVLPEETQYF. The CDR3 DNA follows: TGTGCCAGCAGCTTAGTACTGCCTGAAGAGACCCAGTACTTC.

The CDR3 region is CASSSGLAGPAYEQYF. In DNA, the CDR3 is TGTGCCAGCAGCTCGGGACTAGCGGGACCAGCTTACGAGCAGTACTTC. This sequence joins TRBV11-2 and TRBJ2-7; 13 bases map to TRBD2. The V and J ends lost 4 bases and 4 bases, in that order; junction bases with no gene match: 7. The CDR3 spans 16 residues. Germline CDR1 is SGHAT and CDR2 is FQNNGV.

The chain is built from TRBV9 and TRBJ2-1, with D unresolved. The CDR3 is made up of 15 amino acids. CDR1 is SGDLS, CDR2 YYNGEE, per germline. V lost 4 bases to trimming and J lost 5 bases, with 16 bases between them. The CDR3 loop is CASSPYGRGDNEQFF. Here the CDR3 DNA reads TGTGCCAGCAGCCCTTATGGAAGAGGTGACAATGAGCAGTTCTTC.

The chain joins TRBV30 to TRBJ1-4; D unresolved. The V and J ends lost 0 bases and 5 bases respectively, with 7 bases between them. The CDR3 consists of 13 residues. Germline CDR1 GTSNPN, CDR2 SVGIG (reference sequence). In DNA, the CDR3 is TGTGCCTGGAGTGTAAATCGGAATGAAAAACTGTTTTTT. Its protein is CAWSVNRNEKLFF.

The CDR3 sequence: CASPSSGRAADTQYF. In DNA form, the CDR3 reads TGTGCCAGCCCTTCCAGCGGGAGGGCCGCAGATACGCAGTATTTT. This chain joins TRBV6-5 and TRBJ2-3, with 10 positions matching TRBD2. Germline CDR1 MNHEY, CDR2 SVGAGI. V dropped 8 bases and J dropped 4; count of bases not matched to a gene: 9. The CDR3 is 15 residues long.

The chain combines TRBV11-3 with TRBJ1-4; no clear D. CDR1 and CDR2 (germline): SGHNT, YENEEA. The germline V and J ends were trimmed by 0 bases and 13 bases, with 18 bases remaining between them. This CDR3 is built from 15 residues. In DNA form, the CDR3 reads TGTGCCAGCAGCTTAGATAACCAGGATGGTGATGGACTGTTTTTT. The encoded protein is CASSLDNQDGDGLFF.

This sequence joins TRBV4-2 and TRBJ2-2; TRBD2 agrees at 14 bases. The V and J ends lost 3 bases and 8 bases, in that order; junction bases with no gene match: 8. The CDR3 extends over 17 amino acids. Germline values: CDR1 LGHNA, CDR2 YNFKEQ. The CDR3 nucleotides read TGTGCCAGCAGCCACAACACCGGGACTAGCGGGAGTGGGGAGCTGTTTTTT. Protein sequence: CASSHNTGTSGSGELFF.

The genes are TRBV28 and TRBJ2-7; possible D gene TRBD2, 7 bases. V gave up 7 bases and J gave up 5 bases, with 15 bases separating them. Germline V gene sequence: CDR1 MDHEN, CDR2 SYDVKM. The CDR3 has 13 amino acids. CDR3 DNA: TGTGCCAGCAAACCGGGGGGCCCCCACGAGCAGTACTTC. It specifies CASKPGGPHEQYF.

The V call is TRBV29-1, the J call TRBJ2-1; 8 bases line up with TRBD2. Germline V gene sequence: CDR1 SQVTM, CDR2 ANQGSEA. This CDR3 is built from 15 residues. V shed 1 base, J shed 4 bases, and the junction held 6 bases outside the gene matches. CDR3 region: CSVEVPSGSYNEQFF. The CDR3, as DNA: TGCAGCGTTGAAGTGCCTAGCGGGTCTTACAATGAGCAGTTCTTC.

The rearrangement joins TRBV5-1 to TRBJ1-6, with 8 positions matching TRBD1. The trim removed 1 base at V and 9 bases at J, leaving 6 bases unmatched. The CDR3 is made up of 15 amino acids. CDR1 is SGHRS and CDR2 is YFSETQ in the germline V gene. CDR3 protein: CASSLTGGMGSPLHF. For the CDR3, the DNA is TGCGCCAGCAGCTTGACAGGGGGTATGGGTTCACCCCTCCACTTT.